One sample yielded the 5 T cell receptor beta chains listed below, sequenced in a study of regulatory T cells in long-lasting Graves disease. Researchers made TCR beta libraries by using iRepertoire HTBI primers and running Arm-PCR on CDR3 regions. In TCRdb, the multiplex PCR reads were re-called with MiXCR into one record per CDR3 protein. The sample shows 320,000 or so distinct CDR3 sequences, about 18% of them seen only once. The time point here: newly diagnosed GD, antithyroid drugs for less than 3 months. PBMC-derived RNA was used for the TCR library. The sequenced sample was peripheral blood mononuclear cells (PBMCs), obtained at new diagnosis, from a patient treated with antithyroid drugs. Receptors were obtained from a female donor with Graves disease.

There are many counts of this clonotype. V is TRBV7-9 and J is TRBJ2-1, with 8 bases that match TRBD2. This CDR3 region has 19 residues. The ends lost 0 bases at V and 4 bases at J; junction bases unmatched: 14. Germline CDR1 is SEHNR and CDR2 is FQNEAQ (reference sequence). CDR3 nucleotides: TGTGCCAGCAGCTTAGCGCAGTTAGCCGGGACTAGAATATACAATGAGCAGTTCTTC. Translated: CASSLAQLAGTRIYNEQFF.

The rearrangement links TRBV18 to TRBJ2-2; 14 bases align to TRBD2. With 6 bases clipped from V and 7 bases from J, the junction kept 10 bases outside the gene matches. The CDR3 totals 17 residues. Looked up from germline, CDR1 is KGHSH and CDR2 is LQKENI. The CDR3 sequence is CASSPSGLAGGSGELFF. CDR3 DNA sequence: TGTGCCAGCTCTCCCAGCGGACTAGCGGGAGGTAGCGGGGAGCTGTTTTTT.

This clonotype was observed many times. The chain has TRBV10-2 and TRBJ1-1; maybe TRBD1 (5 bases). Germline loops: CDR1 WSHSY, CDR2 SAAADI. The CDR3 length is 12 residues. Trimming left V 7 bases short and J 1 base short, with 7 bases between. CDR3: CASIGGNTEAFF. CDR3 DNA sequence: TGCGCCAGCATTGGGGGGAACACTGAAGCTTTCTTT.

The rearrangement joins TRBV2 to TRBJ1-3; the D is unclear. The CDR3 is 12 amino acids. Germline loops: CDR1 SNHLY, CDR2 FYNNEI. Trimming took 5 bases from V and 4 from J, leaving 6 bases between them. This chain's CDR3 is CASSLQGNTIYF. CDR3 DNA: TGTGCCAGCAGTTTACAGGGAAACACCATATATTTT.

In its sample, this clonotype was seen many times. The chain couples TRBV3-1 to TRBJ1-6; perhaps TRBD1 as D (6 bases). This CDR3 region has 14 residues. The ends were cut back, 3 bases at V and 7 bases at J, with 10 bases in the middle. Germline V gene sequence: CDR1 LGHDT, CDR2 YNNKEL (reference sequence). The CDR3 is CASSHPTGNSPLHF. In DNA, the CDR3 is TGTGCCAGCAGCCACCCGACAGGAAATTCACCCCTCCACTTT.